One sample yielded the 5 T cell receptor beta chains listed below, sequenced in a study of early T cells in non-severe SARS-CoV-2 infection. TCRdb reprocessed the 5' RACE reads with MiXCR, giving one entry per CDR3 protein. This sample has tens of thousands of distinct CDR3 sequences, with 12% found just once. Sequenced material: whole blood. Receptors originate from an adult who was a healthcare worker with PCR-confirmed SARS-CoV-2 infection or an uninfected control (not recorded which).

V gene TRBV9 combines with J gene TRBJ2-1; D ambiguous. CDR1 is SGDLS and CDR2 is YYNGEE in the germline V gene. The CDR3 contains 15 residues. V was shortened by 0 bases and J by 0 bases, with 7 bases between the two germline ends. In nucleotides, the CDR3 is TGTGCCAGCAGCGTAGCAGGTATCTCCTACAATGAGCAGTTCTTC. Translated: CASSVAGISYNEQFF. Filled out from reference TRBV9 and TRBJ2-1, the complete variable domain reads DSGVTQTPKHLITATGQRVTLRCSPRSGDLSVYWYQQSLDQGLQFLIQYYNGEERAKGNILERFSAQQFPDLHSELNLSSLELGDSALYFCASSVAGISYNEQFFGPGTRLTVL.

This clonotype was seen more than once but under ten times. The genes are TRBV20-1 and TRBJ2-1; D possibly matches TRBD1 or TRBD2 (6 bases each). V dropped 5 bases and J dropped 0 bases, with 14 bases sitting between them. The CDR3 is made up of 15 amino acids. CDR1 and CDR2 from the germline V gene are DFQATT and SNEGSKA (reference sequence). In DNA form, the CDR3 reads TGCAGTGCTCCAGAGGGGGGTAACTCCTACAATGAGCAGTTCTTC. It yields the protein CSAPEGGNSYNEQFF.

This clonotype was seen repeatedly, ten times or more. The chain joins TRBV7-6 to TRBJ2-1; D tentatively fits TRBD1 or TRBD2 (6 bases each). Trimming pared 5 bases from V and 8 bases from J, leaving 22 bases between. Germline V CDR1 and CDR2: SGHVS, FNYEAQ. This CDR3 has 16 residues. The CDR3 sequence: CASSPIRPGAGDEQFF. The CDR3 nucleotides read TGTGCCAGCAGCCCCATACGCCCGGGGGCAGGGGATGAGCAGTTCTTC.

The rearrangement uses TRBV4-2 and TRBJ2-3; 8 bases are shared with TRBD2. The CDR3 length is 18 residues. V was clipped by 0 bases and J by 0 bases; unmatched bases: 8. Germline assignment: CDR1 LGHNA and CDR2 YNFKEQ. The CDR3: CASSQDRISGASTDTQYF. The CDR3 DNA reads TGTGCCAGCAGCCAAGATCGTATTAGCGGGGCGAGCACAGATACGCAGTATTTT.

The V call is TRBV5-1, the J call TRBJ2-7; 7 positions match TRBD1. The V gene end was trimmed by 3 bases and the J gene end by 3 bases; junction bases not matched to a gene: 3. There are 13 residues in the CDR3. Looked up from germline, CDR1 is SGHRS and CDR2 is YFSETQ. CDR3 sequence (DNA): TGCGCCAGCAGCTCGACAGGGATCTACGAGCAGTACTTC. It yields the protein CASSSTGIYEQYF.